The text below deals with one T cell receptor beta chain. This specimen comes from a study of CD8 T cells in Susac syndrome. Healthy donors, matched for age and sex, constituted the control group. TEMRA cells were FACS-enriched, and CD8+ and CD4+ T cells were isolated negatively. After extraction with the RNeasy kit, roughly 0.45 to 1 ug of the RNA was reverse transcribed using random hexamers. The CDR3 of TCR beta was amplified by immunoSEQ multiplex PCR across 54 Vbeta and 13 Jbeta. Each CDR3 protein is one row after TCRdb ran MiXCR on the immunoSEQ multiplex PCR reads. The profile shows approximately 110,000 distinct CDR3 sequences, approximately 96% of them singletons. V lost 5 bases, J lost 7 bases, and 14 bases lay in between. CDR3 length equals 13 residues.

The sequencing input was CD4+ T cells from PBMCs. The clonotype originates from a human donor in good health. The chain uses TRBV12-3 or TRBV12-4 and TRBJ1-2; the D gene is possibly TRBD1 (5 bases). The DNA for the CDR3 is TGTGCCAGCAGTCTCATTGAAGGGGCTGGCTACACCTTC. It codes for CASSLIEGAGYTF.